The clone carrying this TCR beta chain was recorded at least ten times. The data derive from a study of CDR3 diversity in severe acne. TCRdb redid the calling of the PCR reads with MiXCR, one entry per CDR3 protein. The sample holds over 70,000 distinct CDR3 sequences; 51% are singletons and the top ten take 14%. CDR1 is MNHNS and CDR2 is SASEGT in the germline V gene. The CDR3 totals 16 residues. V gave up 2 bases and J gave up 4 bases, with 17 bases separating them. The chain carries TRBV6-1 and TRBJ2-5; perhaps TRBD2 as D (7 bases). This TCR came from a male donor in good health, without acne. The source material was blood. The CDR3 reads CASSENIGGGGETQYF. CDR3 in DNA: TGTGCCAGCAGTGAAAATATAGGCGGGGGCGGAGAGACCCAGTACTTC.